This T cell receptor (beta chain) was captured by sequencing in a study of technical replicates of blood from a handful of donors. Profiled with immunoSEQ multiplex PCR; TCRdb holds only in-frame clones, not every one. The table records roughly 85,000 clones, about 94% of them present only once. This CDR3 region has 17 residues. In germline, CDR1 is KGHSH, CDR2 LQKENI. The V end lost 0 bases, the J end lost 7 bases, and 16 bases lay between the germline ends. The receptor's source is a human donor in good health. The sample was T cells isolated from PBMCs. This sequence joins TRBV18 and TRBJ1-6; D uncertain. The CDR3 DNA sequence: TGTGCCAGCTCACCACCCGGGGAGGTCCTGTCGAATTCACCCCTCCACTTT. This sequence encodes CASSPPGEVLSNSPLHF.